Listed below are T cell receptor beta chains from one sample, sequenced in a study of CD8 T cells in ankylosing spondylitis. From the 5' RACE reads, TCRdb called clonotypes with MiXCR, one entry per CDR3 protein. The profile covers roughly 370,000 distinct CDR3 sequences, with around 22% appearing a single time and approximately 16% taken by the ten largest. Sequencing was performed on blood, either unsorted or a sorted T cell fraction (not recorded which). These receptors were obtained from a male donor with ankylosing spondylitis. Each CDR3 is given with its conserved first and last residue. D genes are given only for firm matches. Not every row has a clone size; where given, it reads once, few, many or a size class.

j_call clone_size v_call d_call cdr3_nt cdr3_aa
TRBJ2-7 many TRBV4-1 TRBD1 TGCGCCAGCAGTCGTACCGGGACAGGGGGCTCCGAGCAGTACTTC CASSRTGTGGSEQYF
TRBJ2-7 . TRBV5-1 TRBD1 TGCGCCAGCAGCTTGGTTCAGGGGGAGCCCGAGCAGTACTTC CASSLVQGEPEQYF
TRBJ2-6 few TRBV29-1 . TGCAGCGTTGTGAGCGGCAGCCGCTCTGGGGCCAACGTCCTGACTTTC CSVVSGSRSGANVLTF
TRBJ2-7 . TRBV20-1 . TGCAGTGCTAGTTCTACCGTTCTCTACGAGCAGTACTTC CSASSTVLYEQYF
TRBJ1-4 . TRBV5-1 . TGCGCCAGCAGCCCTTCTCCAAACGGGGAAAAACTGTTTTTT CASSPSPNGEKLFF
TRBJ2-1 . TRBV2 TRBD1 TGTGCCAGCAGCACCGGGACAGCCGCCCTTGAGCAGTTCTTC CASSTGTAALEQFF
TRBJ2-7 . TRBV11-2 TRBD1 TGTGCCAGCAGCCTGACCGGGACAGGGTGGTTCGAGCAGTACTTC CASSLTGTGWFEQYF
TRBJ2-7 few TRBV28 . TGTGCCAGCAGTTTAAGGACAGACGAGCAGTACTTC CASSLRTDEQYF
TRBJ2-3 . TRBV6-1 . TGTGCCAGCAGTGTGCTTGGACAGCCTAGCACAGATACGCAGTATTTT CASSVLGQPSTDTQYF
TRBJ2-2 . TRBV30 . TGTGCCTGGAGGCCCTTACGAGGAGCCGGGGAGCTGTTTTTT CAWRPLRGAGELFF
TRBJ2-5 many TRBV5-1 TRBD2 TGCGCCAGCAGCTTGGGACTAGCGGGAGCCATTTCTCGAGAGACCCAGTACTTC CASSLGLAGAISRETQYF
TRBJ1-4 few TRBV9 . TGTGCCAGCAGCACCCAGGGCGGAGGGGCTAATGAAAAACTGTTTTTT CASSTQGGGANEKLFF
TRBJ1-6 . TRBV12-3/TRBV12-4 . TGTGCCAGCAGGGCCTTTAATTCACCCCTCCACTTT CASRAFNSPLHF
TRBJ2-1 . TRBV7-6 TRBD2 TGTGCCAGCAGCTTCAGTAGCGGGCGATACAATGAGCAGTTCTTC CASSFSSGRYNEQFF
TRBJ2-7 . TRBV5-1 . TGCGCCAGCAGCTTGGCCGCGGATTCCTACGAGCAGTACTTC CASSLAADSYEQYF
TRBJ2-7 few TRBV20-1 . TGCAGTGCTAGAGATAGCTTGAACGTGGGCGAGCAGTACTTC CSARDSLNVGEQYF
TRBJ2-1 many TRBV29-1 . TGCAGCGTTGTATGGAGGTATACCTACAATGAGCAGTTCTTC CSVVWRYTYNEQFF
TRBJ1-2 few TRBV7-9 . TGTGCCAGCAGTTCAGGACCGCCCTATGGCTACACCTTC CASSSGPPYGYTF
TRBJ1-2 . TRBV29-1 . TGCAGCGTTGAAGAAGGAGGGGGAGACTATGGCTACACCTTC CSVEEGGGDYGYTF
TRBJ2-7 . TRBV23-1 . TGCGCCAGCAGTCGACCAAAGGACAGTGAAGCCTACGAGCAGTACTTC CASSRPKDSEAYEQYF
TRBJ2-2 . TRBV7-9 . TGTGCCAGCACCTTACGGGGTCTCGCGAACACCGGGGAGCTGTTTTTT CASTLRGLANTGELFF
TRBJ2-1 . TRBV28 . TGTGCCAGCCACCCTCCGGGACCAGGAAATGAGCAGTTCTTC CASHPPGPGNEQFF
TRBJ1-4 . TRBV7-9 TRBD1 TGTGCCAGCAGCTTGGGGGACAGGGGGAGTAATGAAAAACTGTTTTTT CASSLGDRGSNEKLFF
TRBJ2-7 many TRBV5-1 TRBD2 TGCGCCAGCAGCTGGAGCGGGAGGGACGACGAGCAGTACTTC CASSWSGRDDEQYF
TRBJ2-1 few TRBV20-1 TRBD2 TGCAGTGCTTATTCAACTAGCGGGAGTATCAATGAGCAGTTCTTC CSAYSTSGSINEQFF
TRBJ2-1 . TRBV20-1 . TGCAGTGCTAGAGATTTTAGCGGATCCTACAATGAGCAGTTCTTC CSARDFSGSYNEQFF
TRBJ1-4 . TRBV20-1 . TGCAGTGCAAGAGACCGCGGAGGGAAAAAACTGTTTTTT CSARDRGGKKLFF
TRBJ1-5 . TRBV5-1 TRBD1 TGCGCCAGCAGCGCGTCGACAGGGAATCAGCCCCAGCATTTT CASSASTGNQPQHF
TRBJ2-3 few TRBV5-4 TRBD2 TGTGCCAGCAGCGTCGGACTAGCAGATACGCAGTATTTT CASSVGLADTQYF
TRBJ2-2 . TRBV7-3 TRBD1 TGTGCCAGCAGCGTTGACAGGGTGGACACCGGGGAGCTGTTTTTT CASSVDRVDTGELFF
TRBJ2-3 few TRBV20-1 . TGCAGTGCTAGAGAGGGCAGGGGCACAGATACGCAGTATTTT CSAREGRGTDTQYF
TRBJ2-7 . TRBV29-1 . TGCAGCGCAGCAGAGCGGATCTACGAGCAGTACTTC CSAAERIYEQYF
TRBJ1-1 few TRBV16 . TGTGCCAGCAGCCAGACCTTCCTGAACACTGAAGCTTTCTTT CASSQTFLNTEAFF